One sample yielded the 14 T cell receptor beta chains listed below, sequenced in a study of T-cell reconstitution after alpha-beta-depleted transplantation in children. For TCRbeta, the library was prepared with unique molecular identifiers. TCRdb used MiXCR to reprocess the PCR reads, holding one entry per CDR3 protein. The table shows fewer than 550,000 distinct CDR3 sequences, with over 10% occurring only once. The sequenced sample was PBMCs, mostly from graft donor cells, obtained 180 days after TCRalphabeta/CD19-depleted stem cell transplant. These receptors originate from a female patient aged 2 to 10 who had a stem cell transplant for aplastic anemia, so the T cells may come from the graft donor.

Many counts were recorded for this clonotype. This chain uses TRBV2 with TRBJ2-2; TRBD2 agrees at 10 bases. V shed 4 bases, J shed 6 bases, and the junction held 5 bases outside the gene matches. Germline V gene data show CDR1 as SNHLY and CDR2 as FYNNEI. The CDR3 is made up of 15 amino acids. The CDR3 loop is CASSGLAGAAGELFF. The DNA for the CDR3 is TGTGCCAGCAGTGGCCTAGCGGGGGCGGCCGGGGAGCTGTTTTTT.

This clonotype was detected a few times. The chain uses TRBV15 and TRBJ1-1; TRBD1 matches 10 bases. V lost 8 bases to trimming and J lost 4 bases; unmatched junction nucleotides: 10. The CDR3 totals 15 residues. CDR1 LNHNV and CDR2 YYDKDF come from the germline V gene (reference sequence). CDR3 nucleotide sequence: TGTGCCACCGGGTCCTTTGGGACAGGGGCCACTGAAGCTTTCTTT. It yields the protein CATGSFGTGATEAFF.

This chain joins TRBV6-2 or TRBV6-3 and TRBJ2-1, with 8 bases lining up with TRBD2. Germline lookup yields CDR1 MNHEY and CDR2 SVGEGT. V shed 0 bases and J 6 bases; nucleotides not matched to a gene: 13. The CDR3 is made up of 18 amino acids. CDR3 loop: CASSYSPSKREWGNEQFF. CDR3 DNA sequence: TGTGCCAGCAGTTACTCGCCGTCAAAGCGGGAGTGGGGCAATGAGCAGTTCTTC.

V and J are TRBV2 and TRBJ2-1; the D gene is possibly TRBD1 (6 bases). The CDR3 consists of 15 residues. V shed 10 bases and J shed 1 base, with 17 bases lying between them. Germline lookup yields CDR1 SNHLY and CDR2 FYNNEI. This CDR3 is CAIRTADSSYNEQFF. The CDR3 DNA is TGTGCCATCCGAACAGCGGACAGTTCCTACAATGAGCAGTTCTTC. Together with reference TRBV2 and TRBJ2-1, the CDR3 gives the full variable domain: EPEVTQTPSHQVTQMGQEVILRCVPISNHLYFYWYRQILGQKVEFLVSFYNNEISEKSEIFDDQFSVERPDGSNFTLKIRSTKLEDSAMYFCAIRTADSSYNEQFFGPGTRLTVL.

J is TRBJ2-5 and V is TRBV6-5; D may be TRBD1 (6 bases). CDR3 size: 13 residues. The germline CDR1 and CDR2 sequences are MNHEY and SVGAGI. V was clipped by 0 bases and J by 12 bases, with 14 bases between them. For the CDR3, the DNA is TGTGCCAGCAGTTACTCTATGGGACACGCCAAGTACTTC. Protein: CASSYSMGHAKYF.

This clonotype has more than one count but fewer than ten. The chain couples TRBV20-1 to TRBJ1-4; no clear D. Trimming cost V 1 base and J 5 bases, with 11 bases left between them. This CDR3 is 14 amino acids long. The V gene's germline CDR1 is DFQATT and CDR2 SNEGSKA (reference sequence). CDR3: CSARADGPNEKLFF. CDR3 coding DNA: TGCAGTGCTAGAGCGGATGGGCCAAATGAAAAACTGTTTTTT.

The chain uses TRBV12-3 or TRBV12-4 and TRBJ1-4; 7 nucleotides line up with TRBD1. The junction had 14 bases not matched to a gene; V was cut back by 5 bases and J by 8 bases. This CDR3 has 16 amino acids. As DNA, the CDR3 is TGTGCCAGCAGTCGAAACCAAGGGGGCACCAAGGAAAAACTGTTTTTT. Protein: CASSRNQGGTKEKLFF.

In its sample, this clonotype was seen a few times. The chain links TRBV12-3 or TRBV12-4 to TRBJ2-2, with D possibly being TRBD1 (5 bases). The CDR3 has 15 amino acids. V was trimmed by 2 bases and J by 4 bases, leaving 11 bases between them. DNA for the CDR3: TGTGCCAGCAGTTTAACTCCAGGGCGCACCGGGGAGCTGTTTTTT. Residues: CASSLTPGRTGELFF.

This clonotype was counted many times. The rearrangement joins TRBV11-2 to TRBJ2-3; 10 bases align to TRBD2. V lost 4 bases and J lost 2; bases outside the gene matches: 6. CDR1 is SGHAT and CDR2 is FQNNGV in the germline V gene. This CDR3 has 16 residues. This CDR3 is CASSSLAGGLTDTQYF. The CDR3, as DNA: TGTGCCAGCAGCTCATTAGCGGGAGGCCTCACAGATACGCAGTATTTT.

The rearrangement joins TRBV3-1 to TRBJ2-1; no definite D call. The CDR3 consists of 14 residues. Germline CDR1 is LGHDT and CDR2 is YNNKEL (reference sequence). V was trimmed by 4 bases and J by 9 bases, leaving 16 bases between them. CDR3 sequence (DNA): TGTGCCAGCAGCCGAACGGTAGGGATCAGTGAGCAGTTCTTC. Its protein product is CASSRTVGISEQFF.

The V call is TRBV5-6, the J call TRBJ2-2, with 7 positions matching TRBD1. Losses at the gene ends were 4 bases for V and 0 bases for J; bases not matched to a gene: 15. The CDR3 has 19 residues. Per the germline V gene, CDR1 is SGHDT and CDR2 is YYEEEE. CDR3 protein: CASSPRTGVSPSNTGELFF. The CDR3 region has the DNA TGTGCCAGCAGCCCCAGGACAGGTGTGTCTCCATCGAACACCGGGGAGCTGTTTTTT.

The V call is TRBV6-2 or TRBV6-3, the J call TRBJ2-2; 13 bases line up with TRBD2. The CDR3 is made up of 15 amino acids. V lost 5 bases to trimming and J lost 4 bases; unmatched junction nucleotides: 1. Germline V gene sequence: CDR1 MNHEY, CDR2 SVGEGT. The CDR3 region is CASSGLAGVTGELFF. CDR3 DNA: TGTGCCAGCAGTGGACTAGCGGGAGTCACCGGGGAGCTGTTTTTT.

Only a few counts were recorded for this clonotype. The genes are TRBV12-3 or TRBV12-4 and TRBJ2-2; possible D gene TRBD1, 5 bases. This CDR3 is built from 15 residues. V lost 5 bases and J lost 4, with 14 bases in between. In DNA, the CDR3 is TGTGCCAGCAGTCCAAACCCCAGGGTCACCGGGGAGCTGTTTTTT. Protein product: CASSPNPRVTGELFF.

The CDR3 loop reads CASSSAGLTSGKRAYEQYV. Here the CDR3 DNA reads TGTGCCAGCAGCTCCGCGGGGTTGACTAGCGGGAAAAGGGCCTACGAGCAGTACGTC. V is TRBV13 and J is TRBJ2-7, with 11 nucleotides matching TRBD2. CDR1 is PRHDT, CDR2 FYEKMQ, per germline (reference sequence). V lost 4 bases to trimming and J lost 2 bases; unmatched junction nucleotides: 16. This CDR3 region has 19 residues.